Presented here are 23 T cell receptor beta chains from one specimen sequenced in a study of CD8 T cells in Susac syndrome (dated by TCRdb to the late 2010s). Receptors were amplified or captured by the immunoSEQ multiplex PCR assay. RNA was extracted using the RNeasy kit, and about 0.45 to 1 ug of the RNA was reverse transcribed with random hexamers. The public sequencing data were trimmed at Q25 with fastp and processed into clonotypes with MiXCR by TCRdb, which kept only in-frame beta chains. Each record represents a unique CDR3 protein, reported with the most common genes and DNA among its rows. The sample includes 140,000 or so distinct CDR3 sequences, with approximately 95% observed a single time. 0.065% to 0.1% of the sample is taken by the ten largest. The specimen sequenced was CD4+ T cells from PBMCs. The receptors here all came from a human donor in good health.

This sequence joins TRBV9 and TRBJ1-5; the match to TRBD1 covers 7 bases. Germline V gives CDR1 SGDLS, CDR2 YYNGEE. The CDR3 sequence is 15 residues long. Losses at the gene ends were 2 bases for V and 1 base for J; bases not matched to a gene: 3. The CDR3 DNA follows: TGTGCCAGCAGCGTGACAGGGTTGAGCAATCAGCCCCAGCATTTT. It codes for CASSVTGLSNQPQHF.

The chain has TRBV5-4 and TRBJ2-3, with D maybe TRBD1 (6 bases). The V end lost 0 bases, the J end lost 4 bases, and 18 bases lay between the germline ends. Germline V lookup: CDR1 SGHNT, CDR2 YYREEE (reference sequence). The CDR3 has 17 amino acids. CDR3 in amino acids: CASSLVGASALSDTQYF. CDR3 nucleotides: TGTGCCAGCAGCTTGGTGGGGGCATCAGCATTATCAGATACGCAGTATTTT.

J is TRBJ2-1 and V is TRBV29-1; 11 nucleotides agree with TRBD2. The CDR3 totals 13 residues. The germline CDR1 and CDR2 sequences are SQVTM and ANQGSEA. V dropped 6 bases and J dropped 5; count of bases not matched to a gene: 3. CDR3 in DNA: TGCAGCGTCGGGACTAGCGGACACAATGAGCAGTTCTTC. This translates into CSVGTSGHNEQFF.

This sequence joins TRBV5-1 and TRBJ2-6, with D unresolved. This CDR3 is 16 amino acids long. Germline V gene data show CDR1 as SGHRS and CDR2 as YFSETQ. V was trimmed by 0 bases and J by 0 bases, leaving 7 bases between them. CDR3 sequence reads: CASSLAGISGANVLTF. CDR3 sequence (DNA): TGCGCCAGCAGCTTGGCTGGGATCTCTGGGGCCAACGTCCTGACTTTC.

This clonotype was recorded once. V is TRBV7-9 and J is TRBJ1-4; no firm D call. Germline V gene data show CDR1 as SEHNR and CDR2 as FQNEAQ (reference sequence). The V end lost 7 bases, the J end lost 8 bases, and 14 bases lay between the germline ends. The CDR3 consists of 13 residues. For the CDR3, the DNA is TGTGCCAGCACCCCGGAAGAGAGCGAAAAACTGTTTTTT. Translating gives CASTPEESEKLFF.

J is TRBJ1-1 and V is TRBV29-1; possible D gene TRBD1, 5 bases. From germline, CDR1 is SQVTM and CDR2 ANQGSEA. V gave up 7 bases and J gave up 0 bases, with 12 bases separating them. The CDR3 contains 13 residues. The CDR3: CSATGHLNTEAFF. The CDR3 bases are TGCAGCGCCACCGGACATCTGAACACTGAAGCTTTCTTT. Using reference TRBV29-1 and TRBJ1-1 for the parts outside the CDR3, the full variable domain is SAVISQKPSRDICQRGTSLTIQCQVDSQVTMMFWYRQQPGQSLTLIATANQGSEATYESGFVIDKFPISRPNLTFSTLTVSNMSPEDSSIYLCSATGHLNTEAFFGQGTRLTVV.

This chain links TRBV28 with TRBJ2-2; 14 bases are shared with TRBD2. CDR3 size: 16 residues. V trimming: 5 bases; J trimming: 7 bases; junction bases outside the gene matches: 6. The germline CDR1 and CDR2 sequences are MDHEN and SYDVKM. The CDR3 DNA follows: TGTGCCAGCAGTGGGGGACTAGCGGGAGCTAGCGGGGAGCTGTTTTTT. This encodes CASSGGLAGASGELFF.

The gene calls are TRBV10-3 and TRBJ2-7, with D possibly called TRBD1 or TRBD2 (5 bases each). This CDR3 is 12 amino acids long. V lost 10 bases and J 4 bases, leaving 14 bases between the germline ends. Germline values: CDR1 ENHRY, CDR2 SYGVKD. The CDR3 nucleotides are TGTGCCACCCACGCCGGGGCGTACGAGCAGTACTTC. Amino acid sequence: CATHAGAYEQYF.

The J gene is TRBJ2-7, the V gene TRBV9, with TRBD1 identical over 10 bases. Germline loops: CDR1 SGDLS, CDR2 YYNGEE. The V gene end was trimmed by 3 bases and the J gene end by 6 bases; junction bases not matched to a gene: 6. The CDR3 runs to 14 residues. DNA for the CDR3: TGTGCCAGCAGCGGGCGGACAGGGGGAGGCGAGCAGTACTTC. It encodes CASSGRTGGGEQYF.

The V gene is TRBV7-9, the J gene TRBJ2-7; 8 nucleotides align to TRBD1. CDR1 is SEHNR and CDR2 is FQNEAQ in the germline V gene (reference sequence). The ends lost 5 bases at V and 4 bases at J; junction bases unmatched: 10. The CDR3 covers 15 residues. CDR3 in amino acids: CASSPGTGLFYEQYF. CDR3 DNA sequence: TGTGCCAGCAGCCCCGGGACAGGCCTGTTTTACGAGCAGTACTTC.

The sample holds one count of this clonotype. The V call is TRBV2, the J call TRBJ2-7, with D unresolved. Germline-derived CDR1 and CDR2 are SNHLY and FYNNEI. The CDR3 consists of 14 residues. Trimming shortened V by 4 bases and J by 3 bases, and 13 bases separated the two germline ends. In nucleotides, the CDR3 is TGTGCCAGCAGTGGGCAGATGCTACTCTACGAGCAGTACTTC. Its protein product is CASSGQMLLYEQYF. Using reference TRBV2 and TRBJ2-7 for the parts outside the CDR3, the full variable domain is EPEVTQTPSHQVTQMGQEVILRCVPISNHLYFYWYRQILGQKVEFLVSFYNNEISEKSEIFDDQFSVERPDGSNFTLKIRSTKLEDSAMYFCASSGQMLLYEQYFGPGTRLTVT.

CDR3 nucleotide sequence: TGCGCCAGCAGCCGACAGGCCGACTACGAGCAGTACTTC. It is translated as CASSRQADYEQYF. The chain carries TRBV4-1 and TRBJ2-7, with a tentative D call TRBD1 (6 bases). Germline V lookup: CDR1 MGHRA, CDR2 YSYEKL. V was pared by 4 bases and J by 3 bases, with 10 bases between. There are 13 residues in the CDR3.

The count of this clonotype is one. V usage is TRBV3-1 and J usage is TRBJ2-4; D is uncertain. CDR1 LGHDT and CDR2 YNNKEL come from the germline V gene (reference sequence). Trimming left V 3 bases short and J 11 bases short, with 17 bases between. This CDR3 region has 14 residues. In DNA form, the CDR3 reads TGTGCCAGCAGCCAGGATCGTAACCGAAGGGTTCAGTACTTC. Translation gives CASSQDRNRRVQYF.

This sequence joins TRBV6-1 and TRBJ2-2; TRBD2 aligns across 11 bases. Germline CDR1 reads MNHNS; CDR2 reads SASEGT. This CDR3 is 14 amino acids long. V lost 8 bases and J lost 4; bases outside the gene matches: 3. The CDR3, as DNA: TGTGCCAGCCGACTAGCGGGAACCACCGGGGAGCTGTTTTTT. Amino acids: CASRLAGTTGELFF.

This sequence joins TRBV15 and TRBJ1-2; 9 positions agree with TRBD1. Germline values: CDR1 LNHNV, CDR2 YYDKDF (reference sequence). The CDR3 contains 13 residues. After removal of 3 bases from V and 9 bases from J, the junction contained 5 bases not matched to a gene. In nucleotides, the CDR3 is TGTGCCACCAGCAGCGGACAGGGGCCTAGCTACACCTTC. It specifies CATSSGQGPSYTF.

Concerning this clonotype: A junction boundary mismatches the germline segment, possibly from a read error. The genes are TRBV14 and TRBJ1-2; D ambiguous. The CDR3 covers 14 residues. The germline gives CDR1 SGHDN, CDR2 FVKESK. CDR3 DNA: TGTGCCAGCAGCAAAGATAACAGAGCCTATGGCTACACCTTC. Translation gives CASSKDNRAYGYTF.

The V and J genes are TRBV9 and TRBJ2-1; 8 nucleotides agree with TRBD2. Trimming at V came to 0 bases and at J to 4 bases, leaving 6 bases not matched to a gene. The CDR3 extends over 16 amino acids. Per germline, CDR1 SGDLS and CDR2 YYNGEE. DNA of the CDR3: TGTGCCAGCAGCGTAGCTACAGCGGGAGCTTACAATGAGCAGTTCTTC. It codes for CASSVATAGAYNEQFF.

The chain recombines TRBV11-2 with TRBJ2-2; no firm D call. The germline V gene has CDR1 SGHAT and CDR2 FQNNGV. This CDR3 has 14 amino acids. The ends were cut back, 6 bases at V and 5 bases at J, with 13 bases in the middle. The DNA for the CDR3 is TGTGCCAGCAGTCTCCAAGTGCTGACCGGGGAGCTGTTTTTT. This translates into CASSLQVLTGELFF.

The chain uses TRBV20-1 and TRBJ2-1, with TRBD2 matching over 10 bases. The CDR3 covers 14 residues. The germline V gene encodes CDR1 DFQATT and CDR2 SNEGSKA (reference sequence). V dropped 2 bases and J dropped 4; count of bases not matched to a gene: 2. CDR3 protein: CSARKREGYNEQFF. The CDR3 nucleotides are TGCAGTGCTAGAAAGCGGGAGGGGTACAATGAGCAGTTCTTC.

DNA for the CDR3: TGTGCCAGCAGCCTGGACAGCAGTTCTGAAAAACTGTTTTTT. Translated: CASSLDSSSEKLFF. The V gene is TRBV25-1, the J gene TRBJ1-4, with a weak D call TRBD1 (6 bases). The V end lost 6 bases, the J end lost 7 bases, and 15 bases lay between the germline ends. This CDR3 contains 14 residues. Germline assignment: CDR1 MGHDK and CDR2 SYGVNS.

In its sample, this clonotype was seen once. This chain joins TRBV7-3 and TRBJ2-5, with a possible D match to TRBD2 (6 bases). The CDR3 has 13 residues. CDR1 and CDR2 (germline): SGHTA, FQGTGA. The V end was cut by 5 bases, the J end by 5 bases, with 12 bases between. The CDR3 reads CASSLRREETQYF. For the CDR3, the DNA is TGTGCCAGCAGCCTTCGCCGGGAGGAGACCCAGTACTTC.

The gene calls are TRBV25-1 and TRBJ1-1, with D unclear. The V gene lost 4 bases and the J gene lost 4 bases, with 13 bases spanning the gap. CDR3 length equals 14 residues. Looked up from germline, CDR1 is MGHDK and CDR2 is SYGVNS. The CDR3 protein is CASSGSRKITEAFF. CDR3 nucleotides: TGTGCCAGCAGTGGCAGCAGGAAAATCACTGAAGCTTTCTTT.

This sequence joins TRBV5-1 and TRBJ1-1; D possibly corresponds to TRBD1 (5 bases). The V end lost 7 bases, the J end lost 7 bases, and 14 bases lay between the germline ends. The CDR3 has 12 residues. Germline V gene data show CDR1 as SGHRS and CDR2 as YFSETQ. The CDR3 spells CASSPGRGEAFF. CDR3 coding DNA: TGCGCCAGCTCACCGGGGCGCGGTGAAGCTTTCTTT.